This paragraph covers one TCR beta chain sequence. Its antigen is still unknown. This CDR3 region has 17 residues. The PCR used 60 Vbeta and 13 Jbeta primers. TCRdb's copy holds only in-frame clones and misses some; the assay was immunoSEQ multiplex PCR. The sample lists more than 150,000 clones, around 80% seen once, with 1.5% to 2% in the top ten. The sample is drawn from a study of cytomegalovirus exposure and HLA in healthy donors. Study background: HLA-typed donors were the source of around 85 million unique TCRs held in an early data release.

Notes on the study in general: Earlier analysis looked at TCR beta V segments, and most were productive about 90% or about 30% of the time. Associated with cytomegalovirus, according to the listing, were 150 to 200 TCR beta chains.

The origin of this receptor is a young woman in good health and CMV-seronegative. The rearrangement joins TRBV21-1 to TRBJ1-2; TRBD1, as called in the table, went unchecked against the DNA. TRBV21-1 is annotated as a pseudogene. Sequences were obtained from PBMCs. The CDR3: CASSKGDRELLDYGYTF. Here the CDR3 DNA reads TGTGCCAGCAGCAAAGGGGACAGGGAATTGCTTGACTATGGCTACACCTTC.